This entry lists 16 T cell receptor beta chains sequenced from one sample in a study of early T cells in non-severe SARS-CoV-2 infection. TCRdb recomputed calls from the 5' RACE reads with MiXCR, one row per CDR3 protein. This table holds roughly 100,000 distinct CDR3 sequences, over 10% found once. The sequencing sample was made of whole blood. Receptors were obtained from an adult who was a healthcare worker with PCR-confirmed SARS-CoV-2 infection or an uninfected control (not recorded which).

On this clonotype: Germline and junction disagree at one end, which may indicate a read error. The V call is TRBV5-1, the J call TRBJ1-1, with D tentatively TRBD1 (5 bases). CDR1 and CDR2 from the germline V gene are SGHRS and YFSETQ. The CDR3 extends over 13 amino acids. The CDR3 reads CDSSSQGSTEAFF. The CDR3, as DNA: TGCGACAGCAGCTCCCAGGGATCCACTGAAGCTTTCTTT.

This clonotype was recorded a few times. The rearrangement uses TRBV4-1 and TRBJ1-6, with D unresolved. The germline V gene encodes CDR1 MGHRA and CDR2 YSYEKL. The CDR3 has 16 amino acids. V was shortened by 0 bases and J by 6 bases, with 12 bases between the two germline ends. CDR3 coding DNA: TGCGCCAGCAGCCAAGAGATCAGCGGGCGTAATTCACCCCTCCACTTT. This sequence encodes CASSQEISGRNSPLHF.

Here the CDR3 DNA reads TGTGCCAGCAGCCCATTGATGAACTACGAGCAGTACTTC. This gives the protein CASSPLMNYEQYF. This rearrangement joins TRBV7-6 to TRBJ2-7, with D unresolved. Trimming shortened V by 5 bases and J by 3 bases, and 11 bases separated the two germline ends. The CDR3 consists of 13 residues. Germline values: CDR1 SGHVS, CDR2 FNYEAQ.

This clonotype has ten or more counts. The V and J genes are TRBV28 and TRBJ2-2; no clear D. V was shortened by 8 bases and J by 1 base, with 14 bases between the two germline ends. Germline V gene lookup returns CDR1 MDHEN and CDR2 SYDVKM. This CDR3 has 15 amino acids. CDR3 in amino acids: CASRLHSGNTGELFF. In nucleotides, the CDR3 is TGTGCCAGCCGACTTCATTCAGGGAACACCGGGGAGCTGTTTTTT.

This CDR3 reads CASRLDKMQGRGNTIYF. The CDR3, as DNA: TGTGCAAGTCGCTTAGATAAGATGCAGGGACGAGGAAACACCATATATTTT. The gene calls are TRBV12-2 and TRBJ1-3; whether TRBD1, the table's D call, matches the DNA was not checked. TRBV12-2 corresponds to a pseudogene. The CDR3 totals 17 residues.

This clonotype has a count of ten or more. CDR3 in DNA: TGCGCCAGCAGCCTTAGCGGCAGCACAGATACGCAGTATTTT. As protein: CASSLSGSTDTQYF. V gene TRBV4-3 combines with J gene TRBJ2-3; D possibly corresponds to TRBD2 (6 bases). The CDR3 sequence is 14 residues long. Trimming stripped 4 bases from V and 0 bases from J, with 8 bases between. Germline lookup yields CDR1 LGHNA and CDR2 YSLEER.

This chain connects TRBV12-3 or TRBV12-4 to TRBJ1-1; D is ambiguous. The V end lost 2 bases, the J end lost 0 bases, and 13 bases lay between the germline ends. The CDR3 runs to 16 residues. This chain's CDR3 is CASSLRAMRMNTEAFF. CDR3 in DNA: TGTGCCAGCAGTTTACGGGCCATGCGGATGAACACTGAAGCTTTCTTT.

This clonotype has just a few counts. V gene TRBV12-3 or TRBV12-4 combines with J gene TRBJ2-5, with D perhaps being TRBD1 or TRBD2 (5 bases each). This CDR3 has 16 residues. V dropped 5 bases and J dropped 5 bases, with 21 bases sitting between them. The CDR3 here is CASSRYPGRREETQYF. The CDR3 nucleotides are TGTGCCAGCAGTCGATACCCGGGACGGCGAGAGGAGACCCAGTACTTC.

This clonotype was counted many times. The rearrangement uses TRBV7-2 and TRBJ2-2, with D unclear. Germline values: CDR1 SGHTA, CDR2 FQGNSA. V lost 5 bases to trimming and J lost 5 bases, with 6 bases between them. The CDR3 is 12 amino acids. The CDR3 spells CASSPDTGELFF. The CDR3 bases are TGTGCCAGCAGCCCAGATACCGGGGAGCTGTTTTTT.

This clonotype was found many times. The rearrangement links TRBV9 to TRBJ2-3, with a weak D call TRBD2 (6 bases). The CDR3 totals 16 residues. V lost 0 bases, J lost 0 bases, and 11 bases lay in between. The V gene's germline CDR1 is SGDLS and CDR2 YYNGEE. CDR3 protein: CASSVGGTSSTDTQYF. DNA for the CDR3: TGTGCCAGCAGCGTAGGCGGGACCTCTAGCACAGATACGCAGTATTTT. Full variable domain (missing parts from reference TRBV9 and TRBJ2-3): DSGVTQTPKHLITATGQRVTLRCSPRSGDLSVYWYQQSLDQGLQFLIQYYNGEERAKGNILERFSAQQFPDLHSELNLSSLELGDSALYFCASSVGGTSSTDTQYFGPGTRLTVL.

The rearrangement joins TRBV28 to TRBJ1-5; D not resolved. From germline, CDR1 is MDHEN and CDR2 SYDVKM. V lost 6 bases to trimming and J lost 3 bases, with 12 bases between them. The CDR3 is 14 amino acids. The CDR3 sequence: CASRAQLINQPQHF. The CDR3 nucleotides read TGTGCCAGCAGGGCCCAACTCATCAATCAGCCCCAGCATTTT. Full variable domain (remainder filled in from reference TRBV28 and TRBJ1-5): DVKVTQSSRYLVKRTGEKVFLECVQDMDHENMFWYRQDPGLGLRLIYFSYDVKMKEKGDIPEGYSVSREKKERFSLILESASTNQTSMYLCASRAQLINQPQHFGDGTRLSIL.

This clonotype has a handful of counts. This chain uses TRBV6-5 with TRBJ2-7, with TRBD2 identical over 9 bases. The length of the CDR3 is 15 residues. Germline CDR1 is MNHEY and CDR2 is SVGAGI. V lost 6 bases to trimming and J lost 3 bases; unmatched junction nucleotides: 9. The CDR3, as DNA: TGTGCCAGCAGCCTCAGACTAGCGGACCACTACGAGCAGTACTTC. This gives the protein CASSLRLADHYEQYF.

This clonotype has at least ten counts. The DNA of the CDR3 is TGCGCCAGCAGCTTGGACAGGCCTAGCACAGATACGCAGTATTTT. Its translation: CASSLDRPSTDTQYF. This chain links TRBV5-1 with TRBJ2-3; D might be TRBD1 (5 bases). V lost 0 bases and J 0 bases, leaving 8 bases between the germline ends. This CDR3 region has 15 residues. The germline CDR1 and CDR2 sequences are SGHRS and YFSETQ.

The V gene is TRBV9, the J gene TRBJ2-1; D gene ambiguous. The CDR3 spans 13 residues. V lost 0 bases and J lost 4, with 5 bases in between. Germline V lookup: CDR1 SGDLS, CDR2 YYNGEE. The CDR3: CASSVAKYNEQFF. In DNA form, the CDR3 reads TGTGCCAGCAGCGTAGCTAAGTACAATGAGCAGTTCTTC.

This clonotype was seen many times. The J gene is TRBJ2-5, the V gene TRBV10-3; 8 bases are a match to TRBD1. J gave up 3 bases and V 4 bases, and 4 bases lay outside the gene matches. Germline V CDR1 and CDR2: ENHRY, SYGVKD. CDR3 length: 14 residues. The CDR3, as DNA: TGTGCCATCAGTGCCGGGACAGGAGAAGAGACCCAGTACTTC. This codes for CAISAGTGEETQYF.

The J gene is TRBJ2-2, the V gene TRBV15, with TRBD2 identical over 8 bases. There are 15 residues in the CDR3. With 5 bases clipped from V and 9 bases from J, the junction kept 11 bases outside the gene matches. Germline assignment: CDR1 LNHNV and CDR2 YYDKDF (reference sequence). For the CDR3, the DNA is TGTGCCACCAGCCACCTTAGCGGGACCCCGTGGGAGCTGTTTTTT. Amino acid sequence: CATSHLSGTPWELFF.